The 5 T cell receptor beta chains below were found in one sample sequenced in a study of PD-1 blockade in classical Hodgkin lymphoma. Time point here: cycle 4 day 1 (C4D1), after 6 weeks of nivolumab. With no exception, relapse followed autologous stem cell transplantation in all patients, and brentuximab vedotin exposure varied. Produced via immunoSEQ multiplex PCR; TCRdb's table is partial and in-frame only. Altogether roughly 90,000 clones are present, nearly 85% being singletons, with the ten largest covering over 15%. This sample comprised peripheral blood mononuclear cells (PBMCs), obtained before the fourth cycle of nivolumab. The origin of the receptors is a human donor with classical Hodgkin lymphoma.

This clone came up once. This rearrangement joins TRBV27 to TRBJ1-1; D may be TRBD1 (6 bases). Trimming stripped 5 bases from V and 5 bases from J, with 27 bases between. Germline CDR1 and CDR2: MNHEY and SMNVEV (reference sequence). The CDR3 totals 18 residues. This CDR3 reads CASSRRPPIGQMDTEAFF. The CDR3 DNA reads as TGTGCCAGCAGTCGTAGACCCCCTATCGGACAGATGGATACTGAAGCTTTCTTT.

This rearrangement joins TRBV27 to TRBJ2-1; D uncertain. This CDR3 contains 15 residues. Trimming took off 4 bases at V and 0 bases at J, with 10 bases between the two ends. Germline CDR1 and CDR2: MNHEY and SMNVEV (reference sequence). CDR3 DNA: TGTGCCAGCAGTTCCCCGACTTACTCCTACAATGAGCAGTTCTTC. As protein: CASSSPTYSYNEQFF.

The rearrangement links TRBV5-1 to TRBJ2-3; D is uncertain. With 4 bases removed from V and 4 bases from J, the gap between germline ends came to 19 bases. CDR1 and CDR2 (germline): SGHRS, YFSETQ. The CDR3 loop spans 16 amino acids. This CDR3 is CASSPRPGHPADTQYF. The CDR3 bases are TGCGCCAGCAGCCCGCGCCCGGGTCACCCGGCAGATACGCAGTATTTT.

This clone appeared a single time. The rearrangement joins TRBV5-4 to TRBJ1-4, with D perhaps matching TRBD1 (5 bases). This CDR3 is 16 amino acids long. The germline CDR1 and CDR2 sequences are SGHNT and YYREEE (reference sequence). Trimming took off 4 bases at V and 1 base at J, with 14 bases between the two ends. CDR3 sequence reads: CASSPNGGETNEKLFF. CDR3 in DNA: TGTGCCAGCAGCCCGAACGGGGGGGAAACTAATGAAAAACTGTTTTTT.

This clone was seen a few times. CDR3 bases: TGTGCCAGCAGCGTAGGCGGGACAACCCAAGAGACCCAGTACTTC. It translates to CASSVGGTTQETQYF. The V and J genes are TRBV9 and TRBJ2-5; D may correspond to TRBD1 or TRBD2 (6 bases each). Per the germline V gene, CDR1 is SGDLS and CDR2 is YYNGEE. V lost 0 bases, J lost 1 base, and 10 bases lay in between. The CDR3 has 15 residues.